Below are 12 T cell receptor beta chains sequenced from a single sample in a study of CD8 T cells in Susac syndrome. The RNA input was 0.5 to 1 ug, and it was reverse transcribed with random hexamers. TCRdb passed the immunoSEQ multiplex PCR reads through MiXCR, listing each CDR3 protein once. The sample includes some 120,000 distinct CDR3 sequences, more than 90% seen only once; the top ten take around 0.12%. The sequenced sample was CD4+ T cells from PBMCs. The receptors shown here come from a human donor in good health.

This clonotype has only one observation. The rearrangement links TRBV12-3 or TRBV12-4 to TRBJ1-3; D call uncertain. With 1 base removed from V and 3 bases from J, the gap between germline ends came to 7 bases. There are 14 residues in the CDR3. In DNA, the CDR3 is TGTGCCAGCAGTTTAGGCGGGTATGGAAACACCATATATTTT. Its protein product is CASSLGGYGNTIYF.

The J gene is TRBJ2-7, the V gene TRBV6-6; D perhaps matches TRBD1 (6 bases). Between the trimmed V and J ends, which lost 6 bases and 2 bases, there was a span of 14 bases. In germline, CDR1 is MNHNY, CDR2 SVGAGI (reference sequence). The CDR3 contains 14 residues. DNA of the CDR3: TGTGCCAGCAGGCCTCGGGACACCACCTACGAGCAGTACTTC. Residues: CASRPRDTTYEQYF.

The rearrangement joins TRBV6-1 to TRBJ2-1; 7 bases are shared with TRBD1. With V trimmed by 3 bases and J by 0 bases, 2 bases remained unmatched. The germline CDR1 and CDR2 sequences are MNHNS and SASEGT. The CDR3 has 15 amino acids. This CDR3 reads CASSDGDSSYNEQFF. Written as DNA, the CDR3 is TGTGCCAGCAGTGATGGGGACAGCTCCTACAATGAGCAGTTCTTC.

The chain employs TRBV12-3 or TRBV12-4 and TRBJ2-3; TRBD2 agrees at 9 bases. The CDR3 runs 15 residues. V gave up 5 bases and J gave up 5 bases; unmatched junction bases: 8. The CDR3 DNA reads TGTGCCAGCAGTGGCGGGAGGGTTCAGGGAGATACGCAGTATTTT. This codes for CASSGGRVQGDTQYF.

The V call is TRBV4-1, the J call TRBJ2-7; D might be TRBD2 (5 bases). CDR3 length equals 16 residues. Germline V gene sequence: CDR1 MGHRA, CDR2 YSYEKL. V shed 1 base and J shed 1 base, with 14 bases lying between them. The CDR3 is CASSQAGLDPSYEQYF. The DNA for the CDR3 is TGCGCCAGCAGCCAAGCAGGACTCGATCCTTCCTACGAGCAGTACTTC.

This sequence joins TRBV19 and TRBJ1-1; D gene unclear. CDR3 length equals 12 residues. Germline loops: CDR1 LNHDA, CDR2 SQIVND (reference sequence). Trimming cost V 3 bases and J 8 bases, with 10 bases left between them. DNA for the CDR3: TGTGCCAGTAGTATTCCTTCCCCCGAAGCTTTCTTT. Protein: CASSIPSPEAFF. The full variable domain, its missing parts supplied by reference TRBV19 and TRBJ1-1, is DGGITQSPKYLFRKEGQNVTLSCEQNLNHDAMYWYRQDPGQGLRLIYYSQIVNDFQKGDIAEGYSVSREKKESFPLTVTSAQKNPTAFYLCASSIPSPEAFFGQGTRLTVV.

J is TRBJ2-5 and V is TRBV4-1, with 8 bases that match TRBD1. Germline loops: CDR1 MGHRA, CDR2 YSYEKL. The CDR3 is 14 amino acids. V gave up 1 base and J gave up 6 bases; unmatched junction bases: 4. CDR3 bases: TGCGCCAGCAGCCAAGGACAGGGGATTCAGACCCAGTACTTC. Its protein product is CASSQGQGIQTQYF.

In nucleotides, the CDR3 is TGTGCCAGCAGTTTAAGTAACGGACTGACTGAAGCTTTCTTT. Protein: CASSLSNGLTEAFF. V usage is TRBV28 and J usage is TRBJ1-1; unclear D gene. Between the trimmed V and J ends, which lost 2 bases and 5 bases, there was a span of 12 bases. Germline V gene data show CDR1 as MDHEN and CDR2 as SYDVKM. This CDR3 comprises 14 residues.

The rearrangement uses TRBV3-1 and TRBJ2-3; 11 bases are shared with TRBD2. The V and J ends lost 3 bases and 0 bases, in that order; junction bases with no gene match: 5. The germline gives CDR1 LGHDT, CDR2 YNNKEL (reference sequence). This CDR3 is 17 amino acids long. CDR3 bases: TGTGCCAGCAGCCAGGGACTAGCGGTTCTTAGCACAGATACGCAGTATTTT. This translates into CASSQGLAVLSTDTQYF.

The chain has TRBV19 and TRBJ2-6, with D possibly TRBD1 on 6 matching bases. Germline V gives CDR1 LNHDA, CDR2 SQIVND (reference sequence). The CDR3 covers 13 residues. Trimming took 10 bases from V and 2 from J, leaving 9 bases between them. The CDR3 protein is CATHRAGANVLTF. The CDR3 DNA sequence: TGTGCCACTCACAGGGCTGGGGCCAACGTCCTGACTTTC. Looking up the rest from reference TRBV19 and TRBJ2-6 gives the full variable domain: DGGITQSPKYLFRKEGQNVTLSCEQNLNHDAMYWYRQDPGQGLRLIYYSQIVNDFQKGDIAEGYSVSREKKESFPLTVTSAQKNPTAFYLCATHRAGANVLTFGAGSRLTVL.

The CDR3 here is CASSRELKKCYEQYF. CDR3 in DNA: TGCGCCAGCAGTCGTGAGTTGAAGAAGTGCTACGAGCAGTACTTC. The genes are TRBV23-1 and TRBJ2-7, with D uncertain. TRBV23-1 is an ORF, with its function uncertain. The V and J ends lost 4 bases and 3 bases respectively, with 16 bases between them. The CDR3 is 15 amino acids.

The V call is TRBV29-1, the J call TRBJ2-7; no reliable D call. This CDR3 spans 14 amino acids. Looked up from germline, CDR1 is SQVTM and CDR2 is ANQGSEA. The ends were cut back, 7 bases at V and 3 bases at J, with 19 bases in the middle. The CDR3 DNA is TGCAGCGCCGCCCGGGCTAACCAATTCTACGAGCAGTACTTC. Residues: CSAARANQFYEQYF.